The 28 T cell receptor beta chains below come from one sample, sequenced in a study of T cell responses to AZD1222 COVID-19 vaccine. Measured with immunoSEQ multiplex PCR; TCRdb has only the in-frame clones, and not every one. The top ten clones hold about a sixth of a sample with over 100,000 clones, approximately 88% of them seen once. The input for sequencing was peripheral blood, taken on day 0 of AZD1222 vaccination. These receptors all come from an adult in good health.

CDR3 protein: CASSANYGYTF. The CDR3 DNA reads TGTGCCAGCTCAGCTAACTATGGCTACACCTTC. This chain joins TRBV7-9 and TRBJ1-2, with D uncertain. CDR3 length: 11 amino acids. Germline values: CDR1 SEHNR, CDR2 FQNEAQ (reference sequence). V shed 8 bases and J shed 0 bases, with 4 bases lying between them.

The chain uses TRBV19 and TRBJ2-7; 9 bases agree with TRBD1. The CDR3 covers 16 residues. Germline CDR1 and CDR2: LNHDA and SQIVND (reference sequence). V gave up 3 bases and J gave up 0 bases; unmatched junction bases: 6. As DNA, the CDR3 is TGTGCCAGTAGTATCGGGGGGACAGGGCTCTCCTACGAGCAGTACTTC. This encodes CASSIGGTGLSYEQYF.

In this sample, this clone turned up many times. This chain links TRBV7-8 with TRBJ2-7; D remains unclear. This CDR3 is built from 14 residues. The ends were cut back, 5 bases at V and 0 bases at J, with 11 bases in the middle. Germline CDR1 is SGHVS and CDR2 is FQNEAQ. For the CDR3, the DNA is TGTGCCAGCAGCGAGTACAGTAGCTCCTACGAGCAGTACTTC. This gives the protein CASSEYSSSYEQYF.

This rearrangement joins TRBV24-1 to TRBJ2-5; 10 nucleotides match TRBD1. The CDR3 loop spans 18 amino acids. Germline V gene data show CDR1 as KGHDR and CDR2 as SFDVKD. After removal of 1 base from V and 3 bases from J, the junction contained 10 bases not matched to a gene. CDR3 DNA sequence: TGTGCCACCAGTGATTTAGGCGGACAGGGGGTCGCGGAAGAGACCCAGTACTTC. Its translation: CATSDLGGQGVAEETQYF.

This clone was counted only a few times. This chain links TRBV4-3 with TRBJ1-6; D is possibly TRBD1 (6 bases). From germline, CDR1 is LGHNA and CDR2 YSLEER. The V gene lost 1 base and the J gene lost 10 bases, with 17 bases spanning the gap. This CDR3 has 16 residues. CDR3 protein: CASSQARGNQRSPLHF. DNA for the CDR3: TGCGCCAGCAGCCAAGCGAGGGGGAATCAGCGGTCACCCCTCCACTTT.

In DNA, the CDR3 is TGTGCCATCAGTGTCGACACCGAGGCTGGCTACACCTTC. Amino acid sequence: CAISVDTEAGYTF. J is TRBJ1-2 and V is TRBV10-3; no reliable D call. The CDR3 length is 13 residues. Germline lookup yields CDR1 ENHRY and CDR2 SYGVKD. V was clipped by 4 bases and J by 7 bases, with 13 bases between them.

V gene TRBV7-6 combines with J gene TRBJ2-3; no definite D call. The germline V gene encodes CDR1 SGHVS and CDR2 FNYEAQ. V was cut by 5 bases and J by 2 bases, with 5 bases left in between. This CDR3 contains 12 residues. Here the CDR3 DNA reads TGTGCCAGCAGCATACACACAGATACGCAGTATTTT. Protein: CASSIHTDTQYF.

Only a few counts were recorded for this clone. The V call is TRBV18, the J call TRBJ1-1; D perhaps matches TRBD1 (6 bases). This CDR3 spans 15 amino acids. Germline lookup yields CDR1 KGHSH and CDR2 LQKENI. With 2 bases removed from V and 1 base from J, the gap between germline ends came to 11 bases. The CDR3 spells CASSPRGGRNTEAFF. CDR3 DNA: TGTGCCAGCTCACCAAGGGGGGGTCGGAACACTGAAGCTTTCTTT.

DNA of the CDR3: TGTGCCAGTAGTGAACCAGGGGGCAGAAGCACTGAAGCTTTCTTT. This translates into CASSEPGGRSTEAFF. This chain links TRBV19 with TRBJ1-1; 8 nucleotides agree with TRBD1. CDR1 is LNHDA and CDR2 is SQIVND in the germline V gene (reference sequence). The CDR3 has 15 residues. J gave up 4 bases and V 5 bases, and 9 bases lay outside the gene matches.

The chain combines TRBV27 with TRBJ2-4; D gene uncertain. Germline loops: CDR1 MNHEY, CDR2 SMNVEV (reference sequence). This CDR3 has 14 amino acids. Trimming stripped 7 bases from V and 0 bases from J, with 10 bases between. DNA for the CDR3: TGTGCCAGCAAGCGAGAGGTAGCCAAAAACATTCAGTACTTC. It codes for CASKREVAKNIQYF.

CDR3 loop: CASSQDRGHIQYF. CDR3 DNA: TGTGCCAGCAGCCAAGATCGGGGACACATTCAGTACTTC. The gene calls are TRBV3-1 (or the pseudogene TRBV3-2) and TRBJ2-4; D could derive from TRBD1 or TRBD2 (5 bases each). The V end was cut by 0 bases, the J end by 8 bases, with 8 bases between. The CDR3 loop spans 13 amino acids. CDR1 and CDR2 (germline): LGHDT, YNNKEL (reference sequence).

On this clone itself: Sequence at one end of the junction differs from germline and may be a read error. The rearrangement uses TRBV7-7 and TRBJ2-5; the match to TRBD2 covers 11 bases. Germline V gene sequence: CDR1 SSHAT, CDR2 FNYEAQ (reference sequence). This CDR3 is 15 amino acids long. The CDR3 DNA sequence: TGTGCTAGCAGCCGGACTAGCGGGCCCCAAGAGACCCAGTACTTC. This codes for CASSRTSGPQETQYF.

The V call is TRBV28, the J call TRBJ1-1; D is unclear. V dropped 5 bases and J dropped 1 base, with 14 bases sitting between them. The CDR3 is 15 residues long. From germline, CDR1 is MDHEN and CDR2 SYDVKM. DNA of the CDR3: TGTGCCAGCAGTCGTGGGAGGGTTGGGAACACTGAAGCTTTCTTT. Translation: CASSRGRVGNTEAFF.

The V call is TRBV28, the J call TRBJ1-1, with 7 bases that match TRBD1. V shed 5 bases, J shed 6 bases, and the junction held 6 bases outside the gene matches. Germline V gene sequence: CDR1 MDHEN, CDR2 SYDVKM. The CDR3 sequence is 13 residues long. The CDR3 reads CASSLTGVSEAFF. The CDR3 region has the DNA TGTGCCAGCAGTCTAACAGGGGTCTCTGAAGCTTTCTTT.

As concerns this clone: This same CDR3 is encoded by further DNA sequences in the sample. The chain employs TRBV15 and TRBJ1-1, with no clear D. CDR3 length: 13 amino acids. V shed 5 bases and J shed 5 bases, with 12 bases lying between them. The germline V gene has CDR1 LNHNV and CDR2 YYDKDF (reference sequence). CDR3 nucleotide sequence: TGTGCCACCAGCGGCGCGGGTGGAACTGAAGCTTTCTTT. Translation gives CATSGAGGTEAFF.

This sequence joins TRBV7-2 and TRBJ2-4, with TRBD1 matching 8 bases. The CDR3 has 16 residues. V was pared by 5 bases and J by 0 bases, with 6 bases of the junction left unmatched. Germline CDR1 and CDR2: SGHTA and FQGNSA. This CDR3 is CASSPRTGLAKNIQYF. In DNA, the CDR3 is TGTGCCAGCAGCCCAAGGACAGGGCTAGCCAAAAACATTCAGTACTTC.

This chain uses TRBV7-9 with TRBJ2-7, with a tentative D call TRBD1 (6 bases). CDR1 and CDR2 (germline): SEHNR, FQNEAQ (reference sequence). CDR3 length: 13 amino acids. With 5 bases removed from V and 3 bases from J, the gap between germline ends came to 11 bases. CDR3 sequence reads: CASSPGQFYEQYF. The CDR3 DNA reads TGTGCCAGCAGCCCCGGACAGTTCTACGAGCAGTACTTC.

This chain joins TRBV28 and TRBJ2-7; D is ambiguous. Per germline, CDR1 MDHEN and CDR2 SYDVKM. The V and J ends lost 5 bases and 2 bases respectively, with 13 bases between them. The CDR3 is 14 amino acids. The CDR3: CASSEPTRAYEQYF. CDR3 nucleotide sequence: TGTGCCAGCAGTGAACCGACGCGAGCCTACGAGCAGTACTTC.

The chain combines TRBV2 with TRBJ1-5; no reliable D call. Germline CDR1 and CDR2: SNHLY and FYNNEI. This CDR3 spans 13 amino acids. Trimming left V 6 bases short and J 2 bases short, with 8 bases between. The chain's CDR3 is CASRVEGNQPQHF. The CDR3 region has the DNA TGTGCCAGCAGAGTCGAGGGCAATCAGCCCCAGCATTTT.

This clone was seen a few times. The chain has TRBV7-2 and TRBJ2-3; D might be TRBD2 (6 bases). Germline lookup yields CDR1 SGHTA and CDR2 FQGNSA. V lost 8 bases to trimming and J lost 3 bases, with 18 bases between them. The CDR3 covers 15 residues. This chain's CDR3 is CASGSLGGGTDTQYF. The CDR3 DNA follows: TGTGCCAGCGGCTCGCTTGGGGGAGGTACAGATACGCAGTATTTT.

The CDR3 reads CASKATTGIHQPQHF. DNA for the CDR3: TGCGCCAGCAAGGCTACTACAGGGATCCATCAGCCCCAGCATTTT. The chain carries TRBV5-1 and TRBJ1-5; tentative D call: TRBD1 (6 bases). Germline V gene lookup returns CDR1 SGHRS and CDR2 YFSETQ. The CDR3 length is 15 residues. The V gene lost 6 bases and the J gene lost 5 bases, with 18 bases spanning the gap.

The rearrangement joins TRBV11-3 to TRBJ1-2; 9 bases match TRBD1. From germline, CDR1 is SGHNT and CDR2 YENEEA. The CDR3 is 16 residues long. V shed 5 bases, J shed 4 bases, and the junction held 11 bases outside the gene matches. CDR3 loop: CASSPGQGRAGYGYTF. The CDR3 DNA sequence: TGTGCCAGCAGCCCCGGACAGGGGAGGGCGGGCTATGGCTACACCTTC.

V usage is TRBV5-1 and J usage is TRBJ2-7, with TRBD1 matching 7 bases. V shed 7 bases, J shed 5 bases, and the junction held 15 bases outside the gene matches. Germline lookup yields CDR1 SGHRS and CDR2 YFSETQ. The CDR3 length is 15 residues. The CDR3 loop reads CASAPTGTDPHEQYF. CDR3 nucleotide sequence: TGCGCCAGCGCCCCCACCGGGACAGATCCCCACGAGCAGTACTTC. The variable domain in full, with the rest retrieved from reference TRBV5-1 and TRBJ2-7, is KAGVTQTPRYLIKTRGQQVTLSCSPISGHRSVSWYQQTPGQGLQFLFEYFSETQRNKGNFPGRFSGRQFSNSRSEMNVSTLELGDSALYLCASAPTGTDPHEQYFGPGTRLTVT.

The rearrangement uses TRBV5-1 and TRBJ2-1, with D hard to call. The CDR3 has 14 amino acids. Germline V gene data show CDR1 as SGHRS and CDR2 as YFSETQ. The germline V and J ends were trimmed by 4 bases and 6 bases, with 14 bases remaining between them. This chain's CDR3 is CASSTGSLGNEQFF. CDR3 sequence (DNA): TGCGCCAGCAGCACGGGCTCCTTGGGCAATGAGCAGTTCTTC.

Within the sample, this clone is medium-sized. J is TRBJ1-4 and V is TRBV7-9; D gene unclear. Germline CDR1 SEHNR, CDR2 FQNEAQ (reference sequence). The CDR3 loop spans 16 amino acids. The V end lost 1 base, the J end lost 6 bases, and 15 bases lay between the germline ends. The CDR3 DNA reads TGTGCCAGCAGCTTAGGACGGGCCTCGGCAGATGAAAAACTGTTTTTT. This codes for CASSLGRASADEKLFF.

The CDR3 spells CASSYDEGRSEAFF. CDR3 nucleotide sequence: TGTGCCAGCAGTTACGACGAGGGAAGGTCGGAAGCTTTCTTT. The V and J genes are TRBV6-2 or TRBV6-3 and TRBJ1-1, with D hard to call. Trimming removed 2 bases from V and 8 bases from J, with 15 bases in between. The CDR3 runs to 14 residues. The germline V gene has CDR1 MNHEY and CDR2 SVGEGT.

This chain connects TRBV19 to TRBJ1-5, with D unresolved. The CDR3 runs 12 residues. Germline loops: CDR1 LNHDA, CDR2 SQIVND (reference sequence). The V end was cut by 8 bases, the J end by 5 bases, with 10 bases between. In nucleotides, the CDR3 is TGTGCCAGTGGTGGGCAGGATCAGCCCCAGCATTTT. It yields the protein CASGGQDQPQHF.

V is TRBV27 and J is TRBJ1-1; D is ambiguous. Germline CDR1 MNHEY, CDR2 SMNVEV (reference sequence). CDR3 size: 14 residues. V was cut by 5 bases and J by 1 base, with 11 bases left in between. The chain's CDR3 is CASSKQPANTEAFF. CDR3 bases: TGTGCCAGCAGTAAACAGCCCGCGAACACTGAAGCTTTCTTT.